The 8 T cell receptor beta chains listed next were all sequenced from one sample in a study of shared clonotypes between healthy human individuals. Only in-frame clones appear in the TCRdb table, and some are missing; sequencing was by immunoSEQ multiplex PCR. The data contain around 100,000 clones, approximately 61% of them singletons. Sequenced material: memory CD8+ T cells sorted from blood. Subset noted: CD45RO+ cells pooled with CCR7-negative TemRA cells. Every receptor here comes from a man aged 30-40 years in good health.

This chain connects TRBV7-9 to TRBJ2-7, with D unclear. The CDR3 totals 11 residues. Trimming removed 3 bases at V and 0 bases at J, with 0 bases between. The germline gives CDR1 SEHNR, CDR2 FQNEAQ (reference sequence). The CDR3 DNA follows: TGTGCCAGCAGCTTCTCCTACGAGCAGTACTTC. Translation gives CASSFSYEQYF.

This clone was found a few times. The chain joins TRBV11-2 to TRBJ1-1, with D uncertain. Germline V gene data show CDR1 as SGHAT and CDR2 as FQNNGV. V was trimmed by 4 bases and J by 4 bases, leaving 10 bases between them. This CDR3 spans 13 amino acids. The CDR3 is CASSYEGATEAFF. The CDR3 bases are TGTGCCAGCAGCTACGAAGGAGCCACTGAAGCTTTCTTT.

This clone was counted at least ten times. This rearrangement joins TRBV2 to TRBJ2-3; no firm D call. The CDR3 covers 12 residues. The germline V gene encodes CDR1 SNHLY and CDR2 FYNNEI. The V gene lost 8 bases and the J gene lost 3 bases, with 9 bases spanning the gap. The CDR3 protein is CASQPRTDTQYF. The CDR3 DNA follows: TGTGCCAGCCAACCTAGAACAGATACGCAGTATTTT.

This clone was counted many times. The chain carries TRBV7-9 and TRBJ2-4; D might be TRBD2 (7 bases). This CDR3 contains 16 residues. Looked up from germline, CDR1 is SEHNR and CDR2 is FQNEAQ (reference sequence). V was cut by 5 bases and J by 5 bases, with 19 bases left in between. The chain's CDR3 is CASSGGGGASENIQYF. The CDR3, as DNA: TGTGCCAGCAGCGGTGGCGGGGGCGCGTCCGAAAACATTCAGTACTTC.

A note on this clone: Other DNA sequences in the sample encode the same CDR3. This sequence joins TRBV7-3 and TRBJ2-3, with D possibly being TRBD2 (5 bases). Germline V lookup: CDR1 SGHTA, CDR2 FQGTGA. The CDR3 has 14 residues. V was cut by 5 bases and J by 0 bases, with 9 bases left in between. This CDR3 reads CASSPGGSTDTQYF. CDR3 nucleotides: TGTGCCAGCAGCCCGGGCGGGAGCACAGATACGCAGTATTTT. The full variable domain, in which reference TRBV7-3 and TRBJ2-3 provide the parts outside the CDR3, is GAGVSQTPSNKVTEKGKYVELRCDPISGHTALYWYRQSLGQGPEFLIYFQGTGAADDSGLPNDRFFAVRPEGSVSTLKIQRTERGDSAVYLCASSPGGSTDTQYFGPGTRLTVL.

The rearrangement links TRBV5-1 to TRBJ2-3; 10 bases fit TRBD2. CDR1 is SGHRS and CDR2 is YFSETQ in the germline V gene. V shed 3 bases and J 4 bases; nucleotides not matched to a gene: 5. This CDR3 contains 15 residues. CDR3: CASSSSGSSADTQYF. The CDR3 coding sequence is TGCGCCAGCAGCTCTAGCGGGAGTTCCGCAGATACGCAGTATTTT. The whole variable domain, filled in from reference TRBV5-1 and TRBJ2-3, reads KAGVTQTPRYLIKTRGQQVTLSCSPISGHRSVSWYQQTPGQGLQFLFEYFSETQRNKGNFPGRFSGRQFSNSRSEMNVSTLELGDSALYLCASSSSGSSADTQYFGPGTRLTVL.

The J gene is TRBJ2-2, the V gene TRBV11-2, with TRBD2 matching over 7 bases. Trimming at V came to 4 bases and at J to 7 bases, leaving 12 bases not matched to a gene. This CDR3 region has 16 residues. Germline CDR1 SGHAT, CDR2 FQNNGV. The CDR3 DNA follows: TGTGCCAGCAGCTCCCCCGGGGCGGGAGACAGCGGGGAGCTGTTTTTT. Its protein is CASSSPGAGDSGELFF.

The chain links TRBV29-1 to TRBJ1-2; D is unresolved. Trimming pared 4 bases from V and 2 bases from J, leaving 8 bases between. Germline V gene sequence: CDR1 SQVTM, CDR2 ANQGSEA. The CDR3 totals 12 residues. CDR3 coding DNA: TGCAGCGTTGGCCCGGAGAACTATGGCTACACCTTC. This gives the protein CSVGPENYGYTF.